This entry lists 22 T cell receptor beta chains sequenced from one sample in a study of cytotoxic CD8 clonotypes in ibrutinib-treated CLL. The data were produced by immunoSEQ multiplex PCR, yet TCRdb's version contains in-frame clones alone and is incomplete. The sample shows some 160,000 clones, 81% of them seen only once. The material was PBMCs, obtained after 12 months of ibrutinib treatment. The receptors shown here come from a human donor with chronic lymphocytic leukemia.

The chain employs TRBV10-2 and TRBJ2-5; D is uncertain. The germline CDR1 and CDR2 sequences are WSHSY and SAAADI. V was trimmed by 0 bases and J by 3 bases, leaving 11 bases between them. The CDR3 is made up of 15 amino acids. The CDR3, as DNA: TGCGCCAGCAGTGAGTCGCAAAGATTCGAAGAGACCCAGTACTTC. Amino acid sequence: CASSESQRFEETQYF.

This sequence joins TRBV9 and TRBJ2-1; D remains ambiguous. The germline CDR1 and CDR2 sequences are SGDLS and YYNGEE. Trimming shortened V by 0 bases and J by 6 bases, and 4 bases separated the two germline ends. The CDR3 is made up of 12 amino acids. The CDR3 region has the DNA TGTGCCAGCAGCGTAGGGGTCAATGAGCAGTTCTTC. The encoded protein is CASSVGVNEQFF. Combining the CDR3 with reference TRBV9 and TRBJ2-1 gives the whole variable domain DSGVTQTPKHLITATGQRVTLRCSPRSGDLSVYWYQQSLDQGLQFLIQYYNGEERAKGNILERFSAQQFPDLHSELNLSSLELGDSALYFCASSVGVNEQFFGPGTRLTVL.

The table lists this clone with a few counts. The chain is built from TRBV21-1 and TRBJ1-5; the D segment call TRBD1 is taken from the table without a DNA check. TRBV21-1 is a pseudogene locus. The CDR3 loop spans 15 amino acids. The CDR3 nucleotides read TGTGCCAGCAGCAAAGTTGGGGACAGGGGCCAGCCCCAGCATTTT. Protein: CASSKVGDRGQPQHF.

The rearrangement joins TRBV21-1 to TRBJ1-2. TRBV21-1 is a listed pseudogene. This CDR3 is 17 amino acids long. The chain's CDR3 is CASSKGYQGYPNYGYTF. Here the CDR3 DNA reads TGTGCCAGCAGCAAGGGGTACCAAGGGTACCCAAACTATGGCTACACCTTC.

In regard to this clone: A much larger clonotype is one base distant, so this may be a read error. The rearrangement links TRBV2 to TRBJ1-4, with D unclear. Trimming removed 8 bases at V and 6 bases at J, with 22 bases between. The CDR3 loop spans 16 amino acids. The germline gives CDR1 SNHLY, CDR2 FYNNEI. CDR3 bases: TGTGCCAGCCAGGTGGTGTTGGGGAAGGTGGATGAAAAACTGTTTTTT. Amino acid sequence: CASQVVLGKVDEKLFF.

The V gene is TRBV6-5, the J gene TRBJ2-5; possible D gene TRBD2, 6 bases. The CDR3 is made up of 14 amino acids. Germline V lookup: CDR1 MNHEY, CDR2 SVGAGI. V was shortened by 4 bases and J by 5 bases, with 14 bases between the two germline ends. The CDR3 loop is CASSSPPRGETQYF. The CDR3 coding sequence is TGTGCCAGCAGTTCACCTCCCCGGGGGGAGACCCAGTACTTC.

The chain recombines TRBV5-6 with TRBJ1-1; D may be TRBD1 (6 bases). The CDR3 totals 11 residues. CDR1 SGHDT and CDR2 YYEEEE come from the germline V gene. V was pared by 4 bases and J by 8 bases, with 9 bases between. This chain's CDR3 is CASSLQGEAFF. In nucleotides, the CDR3 is TGTGCCAGCAGCCTACAGGGAGAAGCTTTCTTT.

The gene calls are TRBV9 and TRBJ2-7; TRBD1 aligns across 9 bases. V was clipped by 3 bases and J by 6 bases; unmatched bases: 16. This CDR3 is built from 17 residues. Germline V gene data show CDR1 as SGDLS and CDR2 as YYNGEE. CDR3 protein: CASSERGTGTGFGEQYF. In nucleotides, the CDR3 is TGTGCCAGCAGCGAGAGGGGGACCGGGACAGGGTTCGGCGAGCAGTACTTC.

J is TRBJ1-4 and V is TRBV5-1, with 7 bases matching TRBD1. CDR3 size: 15 residues. Germline V gives CDR1 SGHRS, CDR2 YFSETQ. V shed 2 bases and J 12 bases; nucleotides not matched to a gene: 13. In DNA form, the CDR3 reads TGCGCCAGCAGCTTTGGGACAGTACCATCCCGAGAACTGTTTTTT. It codes for CASSFGTVPSRELFF.

The chain joins TRBV7-8 to TRBJ2-1, with 10 bases matching TRBD1. The germline gives CDR1 SGHVS, CDR2 FQNEAQ. The CDR3 sequence is 16 residues long. V gave up 4 bases and J gave up 10 bases; unmatched junction bases: 13. The CDR3 sequence is CASSSSGTGASGEQFF. CDR3 coding DNA: TGTGCCAGCAGCTCATCCGGGACAGGGGCCTCGGGGGAGCAGTTCTTC.

This clone was seen a handful of times. The gene calls are TRBV5-1 and TRBJ1-4, with 8 bases aligning to TRBD1. The CDR3 length is 16 residues. The germline V gene has CDR1 SGHRS and CDR2 YFSETQ. J was trimmed by 7 bases and V by 4 bases; bases with no gene match: 12. DNA for the CDR3: TGCGCCAGCAGCGCCACCCTCACAGGGGGGGGTGAAAAACTGTTTTTT. It is translated as CASSATLTGGGEKLFF.

V usage is TRBV6-5 and J usage is TRBJ1-2; weak D call: TRBD1 (5 bases). In germline, CDR1 is MNHEY, CDR2 SVGAGI. V was pared by 6 bases and J by 0 bases, with 14 bases between. The CDR3 is 15 residues long. CDR3 sequence reads: CASRAPGEANYGYTF. The CDR3 DNA follows: TGTGCCAGCAGGGCGCCGGGGGAAGCTAACTATGGCTACACCTTC.

The table lists this clone with a count of one. The chain joins TRBV10-3 to TRBJ1-1; D ambiguous. V dropped 3 bases and J dropped 3 bases, with 8 bases sitting between them. The CDR3 has 13 residues. Germline V CDR1 and CDR2: ENHRY, SYGVKD. The DNA for the CDR3 is TGTGCCATCAGTGAAGAAGAAGACACTGAAGCTTTCTTT. Its protein product is CAISEEEDTEAFF.

This clone was found once. The J gene is TRBJ2-7, the V gene TRBV7-9; TRBD2 matches 13 bases. The germline V gene has CDR1 SEHNR and CDR2 FQNEAQ (reference sequence). CDR3 length: 14 amino acids. Trimming cost V 5 bases and J 7 bases; bases outside gene matches: 5. CDR3: CASSPPGLAGEQYF. CDR3 nucleotide sequence: TGTGCCAGCAGCCCGCCGGGACTAGCGGGAGAGCAGTACTTC.

V usage is TRBV9 and J usage is TRBJ2-5; 8 bases are a match to TRBD2. Germline-derived CDR1 and CDR2 are SGDLS and YYNGEE. The V and J ends lost 0 bases and 4 bases, in that order; junction bases with no gene match: 5. CDR3 size: 15 residues. CDR3 loop: CASSVDRGGRETQYF. CDR3 DNA: TGTGCCAGCAGCGTAGATCGCGGGGGGCGAGAGACCCAGTACTTC.

This chain connects TRBV6-5 to TRBJ2-2, with 7 bases that match TRBD1. The J segment lost 11 bases and the V segment lost 0 bases, leaving 12 bases of the junction unmatched. The CDR3 extends over 16 amino acids. CDR1 and CDR2 from the germline V gene are MNHEY and SVGAGI. The CDR3 reads CASSYSYRQGIRELFF. The CDR3 nucleotides are TGTGCCAGCAGTTACTCTTATCGACAGGGAATCCGCGAGCTGTTTTTT.

The V and J genes are TRBV7-9 and TRBJ2-7, with D possibly called TRBD1 or TRBD2 (5 bases each). The CDR3 consists of 14 residues. Germline-derived CDR1 and CDR2 are SEHNR and FQNEAQ (reference sequence). V was cut by 5 bases and J by 4 bases, with 15 bases left in between. The CDR3 DNA is TGTGCCAGCAGCCGTGACCGGGACGGATACGAGCAGTACTTC. Amino acid sequence: CASSRDRDGYEQYF.

This sequence joins TRBV5-8 and TRBJ1-1, with D tentatively TRBD1 (6 bases). The length of the CDR3 is 15 residues. V lost 4 bases, J lost 0 bases, and 13 bases lay in between. The V gene's germline CDR1 is SGHTS and CDR2 YDEGEE. CDR3 region: CASSQMGHLNTEAFF. CDR3 bases: TGTGCCAGCAGCCAGATGGGACATTTGAACACTGAAGCTTTCTTT.

V usage is TRBV9 and J usage is TRBJ1-6; D is perhaps TRBD1 (5 bases). Trimming cost V 3 bases and J 10 bases, with 17 bases left between them. The CDR3 consists of 15 residues. Germline V gene sequence: CDR1 SGDLS, CDR2 YYNGEE. The CDR3 here is CASSAGAGRGSPLHF. The CDR3 DNA reads as TGTGCCAGCAGCGCCGGGGCCGGGAGAGGGTCACCCCTCCACTTT.

This chain joins TRBV7-2 and TRBJ2-5; 8 bases match TRBD2. The V gene's germline CDR1 is SGHTA and CDR2 FQGNSA. This CDR3 contains 15 residues. V lost 1 base to trimming and J lost 1 base; unmatched junction nucleotides: 2. The CDR3 bases are TGTGCCAGCAGCTTAGATGCGGGGGGCCAAGAGACCCAGTACTTC. It encodes CASSLDAGGQETQYF.

The chain has TRBV10-3 and TRBJ1-2; D not resolved. Per the germline V gene, CDR1 is ENHRY and CDR2 is SYGVKD. V lost 7 bases to trimming and J lost 2 bases, with 8 bases between them. The CDR3 sequence is 12 residues long. CDR3 DNA sequence: TGTGCCATCAACACCCCAAACTATGGCTACACCTTC. This encodes CAINTPNYGYTF.

The chain joins TRBV7-4 to TRBJ1-2; D gene uncertain. The germline V gene has CDR1 SGHVT and CDR2 SQSDAQ. The V end was cut by 1 base, the J end by 4 bases, with 7 bases between. This CDR3 has 13 residues. In DNA, the CDR3 is TGTGCCAGCAGCTTAGAACACGTCTATGGCTACACCTTC. This codes for CASSLEHVYGYTF.